Below are 28 T cell receptor beta chains sequenced from a single sample in a study of lymphopenia after photon versus proton radiotherapy. Data came from immunoSEQ multiplex PCR; TCRdb stores just in-frame clones and leaves some out. The table records about 7,300 clones, more than 85% of them present only once. Sequencing used peripheral blood, obtained from a patient treated with photon-based radiotherapy. The receptors were sampled from a woman between 50 and 59 years old with cholangiocarcinoma.

The chain links TRBV11-2 to TRBJ1-5; D possibly corresponds to TRBD1 (5 bases). Germline-derived CDR1 and CDR2 are SGHAT and FQNNGV. Trimming cost V 5 bases and J 1 base, with 15 bases left between them. The CDR3 loop spans 16 amino acids. CDR3 in amino acids: CASSLGGRGSNQPQHF. The CDR3 DNA reads as TGTGCCAGCAGCCTGGGCGGAAGGGGAAGCAATCAGCCCCAGCATTTT.

V gene TRBV21-1 combines with J gene TRBJ2-1; TRBD2 is the table's D call, not checked against the DNA. TRBV21-1 is annotated as a pseudogene. The CDR3 is made up of 16 amino acids. The CDR3 protein is CASSKARLASYNEQFF. The CDR3 DNA sequence: TGTGCCAGCAGCAAAGCGCGCCTAGCCTCCTACAATGAGCAGTTCTTC.

This clone was found once. This chain links TRBV9 with TRBJ1-2; D unresolved. This CDR3 region has 13 residues. V shed 1 base and J shed 4 bases, with 8 bases lying between them. The germline CDR1 and CDR2 sequences are SGDLS and YYNGEE. CDR3 nucleotides: TGTGCCAGCAGCGTACGGGTGGGCTATGGCTACACCTTC. The encoded protein is CASSVRVGYGYTF. The full variable domain, rest sourced from reference TRBV9 and TRBJ1-2, is DSGVTQTPKHLITATGQRVTLRCSPRSGDLSVYWYQQSLDQGLQFLIQYYNGEERAKGNILERFSAQQFPDLHSELNLSSLELGDSALYFCASSVRVGYGYTFGSGTRLTVV.

Remarks on this clone: Sequence at one end of the junction differs from germline and may be a read error. The chain links TRBV5-1 to TRBJ1-6; D gene ambiguous. Germline V CDR1 and CDR2: SGHRS, YFSETQ. The CDR3 loop spans 17 amino acids. For the CDR3, the DNA is TGCGCCAGCAGCTTGATGGGAAAGGCCCTAGATAATTCACCCCCCCACTTT. It is translated as CASSLMGKALDNSPPHF.

The rearrangement uses TRBV19 and TRBJ2-7; 11 positions agree with TRBD1. J was trimmed by 4 bases and V by 8 bases; bases with no gene match: 4. CDR1 and CDR2 from the germline V gene are LNHDA and SQIVND (reference sequence). This CDR3 spans 13 amino acids. This CDR3 reads CASVGQGEYEQYF. The CDR3 DNA is TGTGCCAGTGTGGGACAGGGGGAATACGAGCAGTACTTC.

This clone is a singleton in its sample. The chain employs TRBV18 and TRBJ2-1; 13 nucleotides agree with TRBD2. Unmatched junction bases numbered 2, after V lost 0 bases and J lost 6 bases. CDR3 size: 16 residues. Germline V gene lookup returns CDR1 KGHSH and CDR2 LQKENI. The chain's CDR3 is CASSPPGLAGFNEQFF. The CDR3 region has the DNA TGTGCCAGCTCACCACCGGGACTAGCGGGGTTCAATGAGCAGTTCTTC.

In regard to this clone: Distinct nucleotide sequences in the sample also encode this CDR3. The V call is TRBV11-2, the J call TRBJ1-2; 8 positions agree with TRBD1. The ends lost 5 bases at V and 5 bases at J; junction bases unmatched: 10. Looked up from germline, CDR1 is SGHAT and CDR2 is FQNNGV. The CDR3 runs to 15 residues. The CDR3 DNA is TGTGCCAGCAGCCTCCGACAGGGGTGGTTGTATGGCTACACCTTC. Its translation is CASSLRQGWLYGYTF.

V gene TRBV7-9 combines with J gene TRBJ1-1; 8 positions match TRBD1. This CDR3 has 14 amino acids. In germline, CDR1 is SEHNR, CDR2 FQNEAQ (reference sequence). J lost 8 bases, V lost 4 bases, and 9 bases had no gene match. Here the CDR3 reads CASSSNDRGGEAFF. The CDR3 DNA reads as TGTGCCAGCAGCTCGAACGACAGGGGCGGAGAAGCTTTCTTT.

The genes are TRBV12-5 and TRBJ1-6, with 11 bases fitting TRBD1. This CDR3 has 16 amino acids. After removal of 5 bases from V and 9 bases from J, the junction contained 9 bases not matched to a gene. In germline, CDR1 is LGHNT, CDR2 FRNRAP. The CDR3 region is CASGTPDRGRGSPLHF. In nucleotides, the CDR3 is TGTGCTAGTGGTACCCCGGACAGGGGGCGCGGTTCACCCCTCCACTTT.

This chain connects TRBV19 to TRBJ1-6; D is perhaps TRBD1 (5 bases). CDR3 length: 15 amino acids. Per germline, CDR1 LNHDA and CDR2 SQIVND (reference sequence). V lost 8 bases to trimming and J lost 10 bases, with 21 bases between them. The CDR3: CASGSQAGWSSPLHF. CDR3 nucleotide sequence: TGTGCCAGTGGGAGCCAAGCAGGGTGGTCGTCACCCCTCCACTTT.

The chain combines TRBV7-8 with TRBJ1-5; 8 positions agree with TRBD1. With V trimmed by 2 bases and J by 0 bases, 3 bases remained unmatched. The germline CDR1 and CDR2 sequences are SGHVS and FQNEAQ. The CDR3 spans 16 residues. This chain's CDR3 is CASSLPRGPSNQPQHF. CDR3 DNA: TGTGCCAGCAGCTTACCCAGGGGGCCTAGCAATCAGCCCCAGCATTTT.

The DNA of the CDR3 is TGTGCCAGCAGTTTGCACTATGGCTACACCTTC. It encodes CASSLHYGYTF. The chain links TRBV28 to TRBJ1-2; D not resolved. This CDR3 has 11 amino acids. V shed 3 bases and J shed 3 bases, with 2 bases lying between them. The germline V gene encodes CDR1 MDHEN and CDR2 SYDVKM.

The chain uses TRBV11-2 and TRBJ1-2; D is unresolved. CDR1 is SGHAT, CDR2 FQNNGV, per germline. The ends were cut back, 4 bases at V and 2 bases at J, with 11 bases in the middle. The length of the CDR3 is 14 residues. CDR3 loop: CASSSGRANYGYTF. CDR3 in DNA: TGTGCCAGCAGCTCCGGACGGGCAAACTATGGCTACACCTTC.

The J gene is TRBJ2-1, the V gene TRBV9; 7 bases match TRBD1. J gave up 6 bases and V 0 bases, and 6 bases lay outside the gene matches. The CDR3 has 15 amino acids. CDR1 and CDR2 from the germline V gene are SGDLS and YYNGEE. CDR3 in amino acids: CASSVGGQVGNEQFF. DNA of the CDR3: TGTGCCAGCAGCGTAGGAGGACAGGTAGGCAATGAGCAGTTCTTC.

This chain links TRBV7-2 with TRBJ1-2, with D possibly matching TRBD1 (6 bases). There are 16 residues in the CDR3. Trimming removed 5 bases from V and 5 bases from J, with 21 bases in between. Germline assignment: CDR1 SGHTA and CDR2 FQGNSA. CDR3 bases: TGTGCCAGCAGCAGGGGCGGGGCGAGGGGGAATTATGGCTACACCTTC. Its translation is CASSRGGARGNYGYTF.

This clone was detected a few times. Written as DNA, the CDR3 is TGTGCCAGCAGTCCAGACAGGTGGCGGAATTCACCCCTCCACTTT. This encodes CASSPDRWRNSPLHF. This chain links TRBV6-5 with TRBJ1-6; maybe TRBD1 (6 bases). CDR3 length equals 15 residues. Germline V CDR1 and CDR2: MNHEY, SVGAGI. Trimming shortened V by 5 bases and J by 7 bases, and 15 bases separated the two germline ends.

This clone was detected only a few times. The chain joins TRBV30 to TRBJ2-1, with TRBD2 matching over 9 bases. The V gene's germline CDR1 is GTSNPN and CDR2 SVGIG (reference sequence). The CDR3 has 16 residues. V was clipped by 7 bases and J by 0 bases; unmatched bases: 10. For the CDR3, the DNA is TGTGCCTTTAGGCTAGCGGGGCTTAGCTCCTACAATGAGCAGTTCTTC. Translating it yields CAFRLAGLSSYNEQFF.

Points on this clone: The conserved phenylalanine or tryptophan is not found at the CDR3 terminus, so this likely reflects a read error. Because the CDR3's place on the DNA is in doubt, the DNA is left out and the CDR3 is given as listed by TCRdb. CDR3 in amino acids: CASSVGPDG. The V and J genes are TRBV9 and TRBJ2-3; the table's D call TRBD2 went unverified against the DNA. The CDR3 totals 9 residues, both ends included. Germline CDR1 is SGDLS and CDR2 is YYNGEE.

Only a few counts were recorded for this clone. The V gene is TRBV4-3, the J gene TRBJ2-1; D remains ambiguous. Germline-derived CDR1 and CDR2 are LGHNA and YSLEER. The CDR3 length is 15 residues. The V end lost 0 bases, the J end lost 2 bases, and 8 bases lay between the germline ends. This chain's CDR3 is CASSQEGTTYNEQFF. The CDR3 DNA follows: TGCGCCAGCAGCCAAGAGGGAACCACCTACAATGAGCAGTTCTTC.

This chain uses TRBV7-9 with TRBJ2-3; maybe TRBD2 (7 bases). This CDR3 region has 15 residues. Germline CDR1 is SEHNR and CDR2 is FQNEAQ (reference sequence). The germline V and J ends were trimmed by 3 bases and 1 base, with 11 bases remaining between them. The CDR3 DNA follows: TGTGCCAGCAGCTTTAGGGGGGGCCGCACAGATACGCAGTATTTT. Translated, it gives CASSFRGGRTDTQYF.

The chain is built from TRBV7-9 and TRBJ1-1; D remains ambiguous. Trimming stripped 5 bases from V and 2 bases from J, with 21 bases between. The CDR3 extends over 17 amino acids. Germline CDR1 is SEHNR and CDR2 is FQNEAQ (reference sequence). CDR3 amino acids: CASSPDLWPAFNTEAFF. CDR3 nucleotides: TGTGCCAGCAGCCCCGACTTATGGCCCGCCTTCAACACTGAAGCTTTCTTT.

V gene TRBV12-5 combines with J gene TRBJ2-7; 8 positions agree with TRBD1. The CDR3 contains 13 residues. V was pared by 5 bases and J by 6 bases, with 6 bases of the junction left unmatched. From germline, CDR1 is LGHNT and CDR2 FRNRAP. This CDR3 reads CASGPRGLLEQYF. The CDR3 DNA sequence: TGTGCTAGTGGTCCCAGGGGGCTCCTCGAGCAGTACTTC.

The chain has TRBV2 and TRBJ2-5; the match to TRBD1 covers 7 bases. Germline V gene sequence: CDR1 SNHLY, CDR2 FYNNEI. Unmatched junction bases numbered 10, after V lost 5 bases and J lost 4 bases. The CDR3 runs 15 residues. The CDR3 loop is CASSQTGASGETQYF. Here the CDR3 DNA reads TGTGCCAGCAGTCAAACAGGGGCCTCCGGAGAGACCCAGTACTTC.

The rearrangement uses TRBV2 and TRBJ1-1; D not resolved. The length of the CDR3 is 13 residues. V was shortened by 3 bases and J by 0 bases, with 5 bases between the two germline ends. Germline V lookup: CDR1 SNHLY, CDR2 FYNNEI. CDR3 residues: CASSESLNTEAFF. The CDR3 DNA reads TGTGCCAGCAGTGAGTCTTTGAACACTGAAGCTTTCTTT.

CDR3 in DNA: TGTGCCAGCAGCGCCGACCCGTCCGGGGCCGGCGAAAAACTGTTTTTT. Translated, it gives CASSADPSGAGEKLFF. The gene calls are TRBV9 and TRBJ1-4, with D possibly matching TRBD1 (5 bases). Trimming left V 3 bases short and J 8 bases short, with 20 bases between. Germline values: CDR1 SGDLS, CDR2 YYNGEE. This CDR3 has 16 residues.

This rearrangement joins TRBV11-2 to TRBJ1-2; D perhaps matches TRBD1 (6 bases). V dropped 3 bases and J dropped 4 bases, with 15 bases sitting between them. Germline values: CDR1 SGHAT, CDR2 FQNNGV. The CDR3 runs to 15 residues. The CDR3 sequence is CASSLGPGGVYGYTF. The CDR3 coding sequence is TGTGCCAGCAGCTTGGGGCCGGGGGGCGTCTATGGCTACACCTTC. Full variable domain (missing parts from reference TRBV11-2 and TRBJ1-2): EAGVAQSPRYKIIEKRQSVAFWCNPISGHATLYWYQQILGQGPKLLIQFQNNGVVDDSQLPKDRFSAERLKGVDSTLKIQPAKLEDSAVYLCASSLGPGGVYGYTFGSGTRLTVV.

This clone was observed a single time. The CDR3 nucleotides read TGTGCCAGTAGCACTAACCCCGCTTACAATGAGCAGTTCTTC. Translating it yields CASSTNPAYNEQFF. V and J are TRBV19 and TRBJ2-1; no reliable D call. Germline lookup yields CDR1 LNHDA and CDR2 SQIVND (reference sequence). Trimming shortened V by 6 bases and J by 4 bases, and 13 bases separated the two germline ends. This CDR3 is 14 amino acids long.

The genes are TRBV7-9 and TRBJ1-1; D gene ambiguous. Trimming took off 1 base at V and 1 base at J, with 7 bases between the two ends. Germline loops: CDR1 SEHNR, CDR2 FQNEAQ (reference sequence). CDR3 length equals 14 residues. For the CDR3, the DNA is TGTGCCAGCAGCTTAGGGGTCCAGAACACTGAAGCTTTCTTT. It codes for CASSLGVQNTEAFF.